These 8 T cell receptor beta chains originate from one sample sequenced in a study of blood T cell dynamics during melanoma immunotherapy. Sequencing was performed with immunoSEQ multiplex PCR; in TCRdb, only in-frame clones are kept and a portion is missing. The sample holds about 20,000 clones; just under 90% are singletons and the top ten take approximately 1%. The time point was: pre-treatment baseline. The sequencing here drew on blood, taken from a patient treated with checkpoint blockade. The source of these receptors is a human donor with melanoma.

The V gene is TRBV7-3, the J gene TRBJ2-2; tentatively, D is TRBD1 (6 bases). Trimming took 5 bases from V and 6 from J, leaving 16 bases between them. The CDR3 contains 15 residues. The germline CDR1 and CDR2 sequences are SGHTA and FQGTGA. The CDR3 DNA reads as TGTGCCAGCAGCCAACACAGGGATTTCGCCGGGGAGCTGTTTTTT. Translation gives CASSQHRDFAGELFF.

The J gene is TRBJ2-3, the V gene TRBV15, with TRBD1 identical over 8 bases. Trimming at V came to 3 bases and at J to 4 bases, leaving 6 bases not matched to a gene. The CDR3 contains 15 residues. From germline, CDR1 is LNHNV and CDR2 YYDKDF (reference sequence). This CDR3 is CATSSDRGRSDTQYF. As DNA, the CDR3 is TGTGCCACCAGCAGCGACAGGGGACGCTCAGATACGCAGTATTTT.

This chain joins TRBV19 and TRBJ2-1, with D hard to call. Germline CDR1 LNHDA, CDR2 SQIVND (reference sequence). CDR3 size: 11 residues. V was cut by 7 bases and J by 3 bases, with 4 bases left in between. The DNA for the CDR3 is TGTGCCAGTAAGGACTACAATGAGCAGTTCTTC. This translates into CASKDYNEQFF.

This clone was detected only a few times. The chain employs TRBV5-1 and TRBJ2-7, with TRBD1 matching over 7 bases. The germline gives CDR1 SGHRS, CDR2 YFSETQ. The CDR3 runs 16 residues. V trimming: 0 bases; J trimming: 1 base; junction bases outside the gene matches: 7. The CDR3 region is CASSLADGTDSYEQYF. CDR3 DNA: TGCGCCAGCAGCTTGGCGGACGGGACAGATTCCTACGAGCAGTACTTC.

The J gene is TRBJ1-3, the V gene TRBV2; D gene ambiguous. Trimming took off 7 bases at V and 2 bases at J, with 18 bases between the two ends. CDR3 length: 16 residues. CDR1 and CDR2 from the germline V gene are SNHLY and FYNNEI. The CDR3 nucleotides are TGTGCCAGCAAGTGGGCAGCCCGTGACGCTGGAAACACCATATATTTT. Translating gives CASKWAARDAGNTIYF.

This clone came up a few times. The CDR3 spells CASSAGGVGYGYTF. CDR3 sequence (DNA): TGTGCCAGCAGTGCCGGGGGGGTAGGCTATGGCTACACCTTC. The genes are TRBV2 and TRBJ1-2, with a tentative D call TRBD1 (5 bases). Germline V gives CDR1 SNHLY, CDR2 FYNNEI. The CDR3 consists of 14 residues. Trimming took off 4 bases at V and 4 bases at J, with 13 bases between the two ends.

The chain joins TRBV6-1 to TRBJ1-1; D remains ambiguous. The CDR3 is made up of 13 amino acids. V was cut by 2 bases and J by 7 bases, with 11 bases left in between. CDR1 and CDR2 from the germline V gene are MNHNS and SASEGT. The CDR3 DNA reads as TGTGCCAGCAGTGAATATGGTCGGGATGAAGCTTTCTTT. Translated: CASSEYGRDEAFF.

V usage is TRBV7-2 and J usage is TRBJ1-6, with 7 bases identical to TRBD1. This CDR3 spans 15 amino acids. Trimming removed 1 base from V and 9 bases from J; junction bases left unmatched: 6. The V gene's germline CDR1 is SGHTA and CDR2 FQGNSA. CDR3 loop: CASSLGIAGGSPLHF. The CDR3 DNA is TGTGCCAGCAGCTTAGGAATAGCAGGGGGTTCACCCCTCCACTTT.